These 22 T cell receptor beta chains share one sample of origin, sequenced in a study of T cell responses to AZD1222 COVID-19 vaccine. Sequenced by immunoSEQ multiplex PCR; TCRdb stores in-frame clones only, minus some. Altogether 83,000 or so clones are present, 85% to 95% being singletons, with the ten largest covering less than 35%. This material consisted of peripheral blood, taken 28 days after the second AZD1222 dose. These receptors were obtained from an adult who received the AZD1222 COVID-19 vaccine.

The CDR3 sequence is CASSIGTAHQETQYF. Here the CDR3 DNA reads TGTGCCAGTAGTATAGGGACAGCCCACCAAGAGACCCAGTACTTC. The chain couples TRBV19 to TRBJ2-5; weak D call: TRBD1 (6 bases). Germline lookup yields CDR1 LNHDA and CDR2 SQIVND (reference sequence). The ends were cut back, 1 base at V and 0 bases at J, with 9 bases in the middle. The CDR3 extends over 15 amino acids.

The chain's CDR3 is CASSESAGSSYNSPLHF. In nucleotides, the CDR3 is TGTGCCAGCAGTGAATCAGCGGGGAGCTCCTATAATTCACCCCTCCACTTT. This sequence joins TRBV25-1 and TRBJ1-6, with D unclear. V was shortened by 1 base and J by 0 bases, with 10 bases between the two germline ends. The CDR3 loop spans 17 amino acids. Per the germline V gene, CDR1 is MGHDK and CDR2 is SYGVNS.

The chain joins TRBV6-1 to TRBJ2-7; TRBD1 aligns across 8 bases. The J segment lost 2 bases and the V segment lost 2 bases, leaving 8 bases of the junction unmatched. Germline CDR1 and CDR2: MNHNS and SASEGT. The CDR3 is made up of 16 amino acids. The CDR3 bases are TGTGCCAGCAGTGAACTAGGGACAGGTAAACCCTACGAGCAGTACTTC. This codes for CASSELGTGKPYEQYF.

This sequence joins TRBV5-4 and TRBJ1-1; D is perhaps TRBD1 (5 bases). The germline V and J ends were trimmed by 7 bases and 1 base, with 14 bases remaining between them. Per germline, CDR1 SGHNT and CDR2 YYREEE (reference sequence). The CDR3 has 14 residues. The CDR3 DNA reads TGTGCCAGCTTCGAGGGGACCGGGAACACTGAAGCTTTCTTT. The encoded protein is CASFEGTGNTEAFF.

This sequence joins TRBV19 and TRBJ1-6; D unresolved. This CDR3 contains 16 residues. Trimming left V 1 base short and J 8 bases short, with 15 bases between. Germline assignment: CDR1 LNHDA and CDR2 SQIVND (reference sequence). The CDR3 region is CASSIVYGIRDSPLHF. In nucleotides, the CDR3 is TGTGCCAGTAGTATAGTTTACGGGATACGGGATTCACCCCTCCACTTT.

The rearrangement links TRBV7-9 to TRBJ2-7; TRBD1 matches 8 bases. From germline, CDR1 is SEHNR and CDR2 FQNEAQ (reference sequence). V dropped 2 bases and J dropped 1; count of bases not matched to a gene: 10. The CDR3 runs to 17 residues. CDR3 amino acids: CASSLPSGQEGSYEQYF. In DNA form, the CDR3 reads TGTGCCAGCAGCTTACCGTCGGGACAGGAGGGTTCCTACGAGCAGTACTTC.

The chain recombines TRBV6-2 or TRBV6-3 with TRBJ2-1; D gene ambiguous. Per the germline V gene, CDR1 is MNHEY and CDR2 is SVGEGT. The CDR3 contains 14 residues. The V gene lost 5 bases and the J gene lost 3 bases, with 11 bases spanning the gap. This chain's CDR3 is CASSLWGIYNEQFF. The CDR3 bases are TGTGCCAGCAGTCTCTGGGGAATCTACAATGAGCAGTTCTTC.

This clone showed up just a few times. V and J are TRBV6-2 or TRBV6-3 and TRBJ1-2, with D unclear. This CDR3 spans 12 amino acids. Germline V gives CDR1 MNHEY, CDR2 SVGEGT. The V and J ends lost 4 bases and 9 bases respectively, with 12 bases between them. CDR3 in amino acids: CASSSLGERYTF. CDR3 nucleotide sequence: TGTGCCAGCAGTTCCCTCGGGGAGCGCTACACCTTC.

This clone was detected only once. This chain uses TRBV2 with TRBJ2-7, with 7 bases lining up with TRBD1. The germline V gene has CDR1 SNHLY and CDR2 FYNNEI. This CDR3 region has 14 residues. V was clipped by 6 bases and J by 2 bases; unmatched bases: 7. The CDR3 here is CASRDRLGPYEQYF. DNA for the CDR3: TGTGCCAGCAGGGACAGGTTGGGGCCCTACGAGCAGTACTTC.

The CDR3 loop is CASRLQGGNEQFF. The CDR3 DNA reads as TGCGCCAGCAGGCTTCAGGGGGGCAATGAGCAGTTCTTC. The rearrangement joins TRBV5-1 to TRBJ2-1; perhaps TRBD1 as D (7 bases). The CDR3 totals 13 residues. In germline, CDR1 is SGHRS, CDR2 YFSETQ. V lost 5 bases and J 6 bases, leaving 12 bases between the germline ends.

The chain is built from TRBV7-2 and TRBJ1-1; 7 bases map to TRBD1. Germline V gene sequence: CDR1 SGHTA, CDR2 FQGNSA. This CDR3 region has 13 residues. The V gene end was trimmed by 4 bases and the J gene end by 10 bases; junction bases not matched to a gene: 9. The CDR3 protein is CASSWGDSPVAFF. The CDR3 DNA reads TGTGCCAGCAGCTGGGGGGACAGTCCCGTAGCTTTCTTT.

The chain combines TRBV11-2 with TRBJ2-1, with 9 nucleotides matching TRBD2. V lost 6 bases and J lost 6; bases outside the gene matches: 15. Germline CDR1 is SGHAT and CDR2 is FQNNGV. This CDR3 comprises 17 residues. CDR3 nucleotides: TGTGCCAGCAGTCAGAAACCCGGACTAGCGACGTTCAATGAGCAGTTCTTC. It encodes CASSQKPGLATFNEQFF.

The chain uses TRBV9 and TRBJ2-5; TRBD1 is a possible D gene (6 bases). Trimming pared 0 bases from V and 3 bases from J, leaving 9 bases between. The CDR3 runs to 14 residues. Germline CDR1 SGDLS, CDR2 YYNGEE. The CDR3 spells CASSVGRGEETQYF. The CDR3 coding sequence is TGTGCCAGCAGCGTAGGCAGGGGAGAAGAGACCCAGTACTTC.

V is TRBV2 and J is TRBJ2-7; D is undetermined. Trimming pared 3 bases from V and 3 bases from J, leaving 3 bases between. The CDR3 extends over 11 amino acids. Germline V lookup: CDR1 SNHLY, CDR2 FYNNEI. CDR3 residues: CASSDYYEQYF. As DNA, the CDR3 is TGTGCCAGCAGTGATTACTACGAGCAGTACTTC.

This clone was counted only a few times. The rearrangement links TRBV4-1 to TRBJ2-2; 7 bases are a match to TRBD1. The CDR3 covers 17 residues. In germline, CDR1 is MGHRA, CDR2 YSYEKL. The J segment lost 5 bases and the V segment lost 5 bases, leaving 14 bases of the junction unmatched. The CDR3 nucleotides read TGCGCCAGCAGCAGAACGGACAGGCGACTGGGGACCGGGGAGCTGTTTTTT. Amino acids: CASSRTDRRLGTGELFF.

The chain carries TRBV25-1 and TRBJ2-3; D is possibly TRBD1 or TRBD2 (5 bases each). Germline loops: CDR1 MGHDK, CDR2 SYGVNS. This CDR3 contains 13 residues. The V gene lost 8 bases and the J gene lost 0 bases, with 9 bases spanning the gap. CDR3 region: CASRRGSTDTQYF. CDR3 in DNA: TGTGCCAGCCGCCGGGGCAGCACAGATACGCAGTATTTT.

CDR3 in amino acids: CASTVLSDTQYF. As DNA, the CDR3 is TGTGCCAGCACCGTATTGTCAGATACGCAGTATTTT. The genes are TRBV2 and TRBJ2-3; no clear D. V shed 7 bases and J shed 4 bases, with 9 bases lying between them. This CDR3 contains 12 residues. The germline V gene has CDR1 SNHLY and CDR2 FYNNEI.

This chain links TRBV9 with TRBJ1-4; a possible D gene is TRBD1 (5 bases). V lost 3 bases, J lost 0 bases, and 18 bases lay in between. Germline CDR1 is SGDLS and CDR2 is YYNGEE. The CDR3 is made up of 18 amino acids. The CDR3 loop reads CASSGGPGDIATNEKLFF. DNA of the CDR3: TGTGCCAGCAGCGGTGGGCCGGGGGATATTGCAACTAATGAAAAACTGTTTTTT.

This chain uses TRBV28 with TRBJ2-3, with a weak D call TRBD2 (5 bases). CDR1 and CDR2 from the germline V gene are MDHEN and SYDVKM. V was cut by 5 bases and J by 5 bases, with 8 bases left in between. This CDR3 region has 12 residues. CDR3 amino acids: CASSPRGDTQYF. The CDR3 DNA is TGTGCCAGCAGTCCTCGGGGAGATACGCAGTATTTT.

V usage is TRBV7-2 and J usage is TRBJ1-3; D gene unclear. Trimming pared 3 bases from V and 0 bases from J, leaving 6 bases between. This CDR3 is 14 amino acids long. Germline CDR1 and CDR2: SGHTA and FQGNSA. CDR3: CASSLEHSGNTIYF. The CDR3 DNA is TGTGCCAGCAGCTTGGAGCACTCTGGAAACACCATATATTTT.

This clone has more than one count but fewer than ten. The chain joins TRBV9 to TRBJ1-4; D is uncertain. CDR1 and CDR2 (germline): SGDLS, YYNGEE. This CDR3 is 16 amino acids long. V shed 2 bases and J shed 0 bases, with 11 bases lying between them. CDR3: CASSVHADPTNEKLFF. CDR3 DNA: TGTGCCAGCAGCGTGCACGCTGACCCAACTAATGAAAAACTGTTTTTT. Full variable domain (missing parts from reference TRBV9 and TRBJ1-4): DSGVTQTPKHLITATGQRVTLRCSPRSGDLSVYWYQQSLDQGLQFLIQYYNGEERAKGNILERFSAQQFPDLHSELNLSSLELGDSALYFCASSVHADPTNEKLFFGSGTQLSVL.

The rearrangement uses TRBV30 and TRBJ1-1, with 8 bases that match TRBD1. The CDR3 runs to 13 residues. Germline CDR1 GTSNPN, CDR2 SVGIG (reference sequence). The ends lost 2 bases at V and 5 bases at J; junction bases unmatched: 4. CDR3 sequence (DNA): TGTGCCTGGAGTCCTGACAGGGGAACTGAAGCTTTCTTT. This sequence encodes CAWSPDRGTEAFF.